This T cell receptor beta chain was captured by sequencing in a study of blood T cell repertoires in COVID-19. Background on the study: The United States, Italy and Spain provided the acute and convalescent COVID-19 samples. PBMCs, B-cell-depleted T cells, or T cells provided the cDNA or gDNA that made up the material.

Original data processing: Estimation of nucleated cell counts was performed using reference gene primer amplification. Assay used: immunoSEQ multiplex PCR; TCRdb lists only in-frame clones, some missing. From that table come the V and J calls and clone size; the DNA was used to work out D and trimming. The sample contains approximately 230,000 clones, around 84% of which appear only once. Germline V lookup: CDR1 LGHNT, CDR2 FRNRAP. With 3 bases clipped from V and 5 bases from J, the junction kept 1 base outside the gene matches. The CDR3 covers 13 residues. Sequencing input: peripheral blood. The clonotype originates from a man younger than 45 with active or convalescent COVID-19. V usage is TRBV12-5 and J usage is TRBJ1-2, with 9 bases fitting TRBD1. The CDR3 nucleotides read TGTGCTAGTGGTTTCGGACAGGGGTATGGCTACACCTTC. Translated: CASGFGQGYGYTF.